This TCR beta chain was observed in a study of blood T cell repertoires in COVID-19. Looking at the study overall: Acute and convalescent COVID-19 samples came from the United States, Italy and Spain.

Repertoires were generated with immunoSEQ multiplex PCR, while TCRdb's copy carries only in-frame clones and drops some. The sample lists 250,000 to 350,000 clones; around 85% were seen once. V trimming: 4 bases; J trimming: 9 bases; junction bases outside the gene matches: 6. CDR3 size: 16 residues. The germline V gene has CDR1 KGHDR and CDR2 SFDVKD. The sequenced sample was peripheral blood. The J gene is TRBJ2-1, the V gene TRBV24-1; TRBD2 matches 15 bases. The TCR sequence derives from a human donor with COVID-19, enrolled during active disease. The donor label of this sample is uncertain. The CDR3 loop reads CATSESRTSGRGEQFF. The CDR3 region has the DNA TGTGCCACCAGTGAATCTCGGACTAGCGGGAGGGGTGAGCAGTTCTTC.